The 13 T cell receptor beta chains listed next were all sequenced from one sample in a study of blood T cell repertoires in COVID-19. Some clones are missing from TCRdb's copy, which holds only in-frame ones; the method was immunoSEQ multiplex PCR. The data hold some 240,000 clones, with about 94% observed a single time. Sequencing was performed on peripheral blood. All receptors come from a man aged 60 to 75 with COVID-19, enrolled during active disease.

The chain links TRBV10-3 to TRBJ1-5; D is perhaps TRBD1 (5 bases). V was trimmed by 7 bases and J by 2 bases, leaving 12 bases between them. This CDR3 spans 14 amino acids. Per the germline V gene, CDR1 is ENHRY and CDR2 is SYGVKD. CDR3 protein: CAIKGEEGNQPQHF. The CDR3 DNA follows: TGTGCCATCAAAGGGGAGGAGGGCAATCAGCCCCAGCATTTT.

The chain joins TRBV4-1 to TRBJ1-3; 8 positions match TRBD1. The CDR3 spans 15 residues. With V trimmed by 0 bases and J by 11 bases, 9 bases remained unmatched. Germline lookup yields CDR1 MGHRA and CDR2 YSYEKL. In nucleotides, the CDR3 is TGCGCCAGCAGCCAAGACTTACTGGGGGGACAGGCCATATATTTT. Its protein is CASSQDLLGGQAIYF.

V usage is TRBV9 and J usage is TRBJ1-6; D is unclear. Germline CDR1 is SGDLS and CDR2 is YYNGEE. The CDR3 consists of 16 residues. The germline V and J ends were trimmed by 4 bases and 7 bases, with 18 bases remaining between them. This CDR3 is CASSLNGVVSNSPLHF. Here the CDR3 DNA reads TGTGCCAGCAGCCTAAACGGGGTGGTCTCGAATTCACCCCTCCACTTT.

This chain links TRBV5-1 with TRBJ2-1; D is uncertain. Germline V gene lookup returns CDR1 SGHRS and CDR2 YFSETQ. This CDR3 has 13 amino acids. Between the trimmed V and J ends, which lost 0 bases and 13 bases, there was a span of 14 bases. The CDR3 is CASSLVGRSTQFF. In nucleotides, the CDR3 is TGCGCCAGCAGCTTGGTCGGCAGATCGACTCAGTTCTTC.

The CDR3 loop is CASSQDGGTGAVYGYTF. The CDR3 DNA follows: TGCGCCAGCAGCCAAGATGGGGGGACAGGGGCGGTCTATGGCTACACCTTC. This chain joins TRBV4-1 and TRBJ1-2, with 10 bases lining up with TRBD1. This CDR3 contains 17 residues. Germline-derived CDR1 and CDR2 are MGHRA and YSYEKL. V lost 0 bases, J lost 4 bases, and 8 bases stayed unmatched.

The chain has TRBV4-2 and TRBJ1-1, with a possible D match to TRBD1 (5 bases). CDR3 length: 14 residues. The ends were cut back, 0 bases at V and 5 bases at J, with 10 bases in the middle. The V gene's germline CDR1 is LGHNA and CDR2 YNFKEQ. CDR3 bases: TGTGCCAGCAGCCAAGACAGGGTGGGGACTGAAGCTTTCTTT. Protein product: CASSQDRVGTEAFF.

The CDR3 loop is CASRGGRGSQETQYF. DNA for the CDR3: TGTGCCAGCAGAGGAGGTCGGGGTTCACAAGAGACCCAGTACTTC. V gene TRBV2 combines with J gene TRBJ2-5; maybe TRBD2 (5 bases). V lost 6 bases to trimming and J lost 2 bases, with 16 bases between them. The V gene's germline CDR1 is SNHLY and CDR2 FYNNEI. The CDR3 runs 15 residues. The full variable domain, rest sourced from reference TRBV2 and TRBJ2-5, is EPEVTQTPSHQVTQMGQEVILRCVPISNHLYFYWYRQILGQKVEFLVSFYNNEISEKSEIFDDQFSVERPDGSNFTLKIRSTKLEDSAMYFCASRGGRGSQETQYFGPGTRLLVL.

The gene calls are TRBV18 and TRBJ2-2; 7 bases fit TRBD1. Unmatched junction bases numbered 4, after V lost 2 bases and J lost 4 bases. CDR1 and CDR2 (germline): KGHSH, LQKENI. This CDR3 is 15 amino acids long. CDR3 residues: CASSPTQGSTGELFF. The CDR3 DNA reads as TGTGCCAGCTCACCAACACAGGGGAGCACCGGGGAGCTGTTTTTT.

This clone occurred once. V gene TRBV29-1 combines with J gene TRBJ2-5, with 8 nucleotides matching TRBD1. CDR1 and CDR2 from the germline V gene are SQVTM and ANQGSEA. The CDR3 has 13 amino acids. Trimming removed 4 bases from V and 4 bases from J; junction bases left unmatched: 5. The CDR3 nucleotides read TGCAGCGTTGGGGGACAGGACGGAGAGACCCAGTACTTC. Translating gives CSVGGQDGETQYF.

The chain couples TRBV10-3 to TRBJ2-4; maybe TRBD2 (6 bases). V dropped 2 bases and J dropped 2 bases, with 7 bases sitting between them. Per germline, CDR1 ENHRY and CDR2 SYGVKD. This CDR3 region has 14 residues. The CDR3 coding sequence is TGTGCCATCAGTGAGCGGGGGACCAAAAACATTCAGTACTTC. Protein product: CAISERGTKNIQYF.

The chain has TRBV4-1 and TRBJ2-7; 7 bases map to TRBD1. The trim removed 6 bases at V and 3 bases at J, leaving 8 bases unmatched. The length of the CDR3 is 14 residues. Germline values: CDR1 MGHRA, CDR2 YSYEKL. The DNA of the CDR3 is TGCGCCAGCAGTAAGGGTCGGACAGGCTACGAGCAGTACTTC. Amino acids: CASSKGRTGYEQYF.

This clone came up once. The chain combines TRBV20-1 with TRBJ2-5, with unresolved D. The CDR3 length is 10 residues. CDR1 is DFQATT, CDR2 SNEGSKA, per germline (reference sequence). The V end was cut by 5 bases, the J end by 5 bases, with 6 bases between. The chain's CDR3 is CSAEMETQYF. CDR3 sequence (DNA): TGCAGTGCTGAGATGGAGACCCAGTACTTC.

The rearrangement joins TRBV6-5 to TRBJ1-1; the match to TRBD1 covers 7 bases. The CDR3 runs 13 residues. Germline assignment: CDR1 MNHEY and CDR2 SVGAGI. J was trimmed by 1 base and V by 8 bases; bases with no gene match: 4. The CDR3 DNA is TGTGCCAGCCGAAACAGGGGGAACACTGAAGCTTTCTTT. It specifies CASRNRGNTEAFF.